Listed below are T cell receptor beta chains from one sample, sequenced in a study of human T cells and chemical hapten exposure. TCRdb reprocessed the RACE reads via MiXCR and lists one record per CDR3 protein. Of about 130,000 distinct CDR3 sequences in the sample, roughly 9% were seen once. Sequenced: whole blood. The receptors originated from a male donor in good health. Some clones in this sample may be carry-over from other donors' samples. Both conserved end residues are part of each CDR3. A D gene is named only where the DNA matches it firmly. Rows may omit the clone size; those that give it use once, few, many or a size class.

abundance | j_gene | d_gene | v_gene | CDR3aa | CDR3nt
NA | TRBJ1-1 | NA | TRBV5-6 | CASSLGPLTEAFF | TGTGCCAGCAGCTTGGGACCGCTCACTGAAGCTTTCTTT
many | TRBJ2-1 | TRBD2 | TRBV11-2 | CASSNPIAGGTYNEQFF | TGTGCCAGCAGCAATCCGATAGCGGGAGGGACCTACAATGAGCAGTTCTTC
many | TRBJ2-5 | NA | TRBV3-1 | CASSQRETQYF | TGTGCCAGCAGCCAAAGAGAGACCCAGTACTTC
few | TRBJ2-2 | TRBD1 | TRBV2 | CASSDGTGGHTGELFF | TGTGCCAGCAGTGACGGTACAGGGGGTCACACCGGGGAGCTGTTTTTT
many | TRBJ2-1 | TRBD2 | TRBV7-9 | CASSLVGTRLYNEQFF | TGTGCCAGCAGCTTAGTCGGGACTAGGCTATACAATGAGCAGTTCTTC
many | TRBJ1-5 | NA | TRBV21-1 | CASSKAERQLGLQPQHF | TGTGCCAGCAGCAAAGCTGAGCGACAGTTAGGCCTGCAGCCCCAGCATTTT
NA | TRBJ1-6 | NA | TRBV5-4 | CASSSGGVRFHF | TGTGCCAGCAGTTCGGGGGGCGTCCGATTTCACTTT
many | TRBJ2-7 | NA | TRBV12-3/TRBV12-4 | CASSLAPSYEQYF | TGTGCCAGCAGTTTAGCCCCGTCCTACGAGCAGTACTTC
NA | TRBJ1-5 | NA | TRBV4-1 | CASSQGPGGGPNQPQHF | TGCGCCAGCAGCCAAGGCCCCGGTGGGGGGCCGAATCAGCCCCAGCATTTT
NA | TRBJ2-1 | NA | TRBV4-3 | CASSQGQENEQFF | TGCGCCAGCAGCCAAGGTCAGGAAAATGAGCAGTTCTTC
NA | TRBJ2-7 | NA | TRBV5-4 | CASSTGTLSSYEQYF | TGTGCCAGCAGCACCGGGACACTAAGCTCCTACGAGCAGTACTTC
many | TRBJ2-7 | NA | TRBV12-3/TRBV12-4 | CASRTGSSYEQYF | TGTGCCAGCAGAACCGGGAGTTCCTACGAGCAGTACTTC
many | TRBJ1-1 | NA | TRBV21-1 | CASSKERGEDTEAFF | TGTGCCAGCAGCAAAGAGCGGGGGGAGGACACTGAAGCTTTCTTT
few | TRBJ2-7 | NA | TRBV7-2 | CASSRRDYEQYF | TGTGCCAGCAGCCGGAGGGACTACGAGCAGTACTTC
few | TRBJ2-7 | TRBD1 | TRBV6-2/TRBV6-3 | CASSRTGSYEQYF | TGTGCCAGCAGTCGGACAGGAAGCTACGAGCAGTACTTC
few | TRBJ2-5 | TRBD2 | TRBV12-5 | CATSSGGLPETQYF | TGTGCTACCTCTAGCGGGGGGCTACCAGAGACCCAGTACTTC
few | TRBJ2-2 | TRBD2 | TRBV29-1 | CSVEDGSGRGELFF | TGCAGCGTTGAAGATGGCAGCGGGAGGGGGGAGCTGTTTTTT
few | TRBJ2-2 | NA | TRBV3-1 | CASSQGYYTGELFF | TGTGCCAGCAGCCAGGGCTACTACACCGGGGAGCTGTTTTTT
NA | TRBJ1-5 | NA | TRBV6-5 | CASSYEGRQPQHF | TGTGCCAGCAGTTACGAGGGGAGGCAGCCCCAGCATTTT
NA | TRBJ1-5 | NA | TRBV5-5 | CASSLWDSNQPQHF | TGTGCCAGCAGCTTGTGGGACAGCAATCAGCCCCAGCATTTT
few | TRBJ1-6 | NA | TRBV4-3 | CASSQGQGGGSPLHF | TGCGCCAGCAGCCAAGGTCAAGGAGGGGGTTCACCCCTCCACTTT
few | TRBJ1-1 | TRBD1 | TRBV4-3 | CASSQEVIGQGGTEAFF | TGCGCCAGCAGCCAAGAAGTAATAGGACAGGGGGGCACTGAAGCTTTCTTT
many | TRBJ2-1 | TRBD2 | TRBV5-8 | CASSPGLAGAGEQFF | TGTGCCAGCAGCCCCGGACTAGCGGGGGCGGGTGAGCAGTTCTTC
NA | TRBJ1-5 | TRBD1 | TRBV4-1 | CASSQDRAAGGGQPQHF | TGCGCCAGCAGCCAAGATCGGGCTGCAGGGGGGGGTCAGCCCCAGCATTTT